Listed here are 11 T cell receptor beta chains from one sample, sequenced in a study of chemoradiotherapy in HPV16-positive cancers. Measured with immunoSEQ multiplex PCR; TCRdb has only the in-frame clones, and not every one. The sample contains approximately 58,000 clones, about 88% of which appear only once. Sample: blood, taken from a patient who underwent chemoradiotherapy. The receptors stem from a human donor with HPV-associated anogenital cancer.

The chain couples TRBV11-2 to TRBJ1-2, with TRBD1 as a possible D gene (5 bases). V lost 3 bases to trimming and J lost 2 bases, with 7 bases between them. Germline CDR1 and CDR2: SGHAT and FQNNGV. This CDR3 has 13 amino acids. The CDR3 coding sequence is TGTGCCAGCAGCTTGGCAGGGAACTATGGCTACACCTTC. Its protein product is CASSLAGNYGYTF.

This clone was detected only a few times. The V gene is TRBV5-1, the J gene TRBJ1-2; D might be TRBD1 (6 bases). CDR1 is SGHRS, CDR2 YFSETQ, per germline. Trimming cost V 4 bases and J 2 bases, with 9 bases left between them. The CDR3 consists of 13 residues. Written as DNA, the CDR3 is TGCGCCAGCAGCACGGACAGAAACTATGGCTACACCTTC. Protein sequence: CASSTDRNYGYTF. The full variable domain, rest sourced from reference TRBV5-1 and TRBJ1-2, is KAGVTQTPRYLIKTRGQQVTLSCSPISGHRSVSWYQQTPGQGLQFLFEYFSETQRNKGNFPGRFSGRQFSNSRSEMNVSTLELGDSALYLCASSTDRNYGYTFGSGTRLTVV.

The rearrangement uses TRBV4-2 and TRBJ2-7; 9 bases line up with TRBD2. Germline V CDR1 and CDR2: LGHNA, YNFKEQ. The J segment lost 7 bases and the V segment lost 4 bases, leaving 20 bases of the junction unmatched. This CDR3 contains 18 residues. CDR3 loop: CASSLEGPYSGSYLEQYF. DNA of the CDR3: TGTGCCAGCAGCCTCGAGGGACCGTATAGCGGGAGTTATTTAGAGCAGTACTTC.

Only one count was recorded for this clone. The chain recombines TRBV7-7 with TRBJ2-7; 7 bases align to TRBD1. With V trimmed by 5 bases and J by 6 bases, 10 bases remained unmatched. CDR3 size: 14 residues. Per the germline V gene, CDR1 is SSHAT and CDR2 is FNYEAQ (reference sequence). CDR3 nucleotides: TGTGCCAGCAGCCCGACAGGGTTTGTCGGCGAGCAGTACTTC. This gives the protein CASSPTGFVGEQYF.

V gene TRBV15 combines with J gene TRBJ1-5; tentatively, D is TRBD1 (5 bases). V lost 0 bases, J lost 1 base, and 13 bases lay in between. The CDR3 covers 17 residues. The germline V gene encodes CDR1 LNHNV and CDR2 YYDKDF (reference sequence). The DNA of the CDR3 is TGTGCCACCAGCAGAGATGGGGGTTGGGGGAGCAATCAGCCCCAGCATTTT. This translates into CATSRDGGWGSNQPQHF.

The gene calls are TRBV30 and TRBJ2-7; D remains ambiguous. This CDR3 spans 16 amino acids. Germline CDR1 reads GTSNPN; CDR2 reads SVGIG (reference sequence). Trimming stripped 0 bases from V and 3 bases from J, with 18 bases between. The CDR3 DNA follows: TGTGCCTGGAGTGTTCCCCATTCTGGCCGCGGCTACGAGCAGTACTTC. This translates into CAWSVPHSGRGYEQYF.

V gene TRBV6-1 combines with J gene TRBJ2-7; 8 bases agree with TRBD1. The CDR3 runs to 13 residues. V lost 4 bases, J lost 5 bases, and 4 bases stayed unmatched. Germline V CDR1 and CDR2: MNHNS, SASEGT. CDR3 in amino acids: CASSGQGTHEQYF. The CDR3 DNA follows: TGTGCCAGCAGTGGACAGGGGACCCACGAGCAGTACTTC.

The V call is TRBV7-6, the J call TRBJ2-3; tentative D call: TRBD1 (6 bases). V was shortened by 3 bases and J by 6 bases, with 10 bases between the two germline ends. Germline CDR1 SGHVS, CDR2 FNYEAQ. This CDR3 has 13 amino acids. CDR3 sequence reads: CASSFQGKDTQYF. CDR3 DNA sequence: TGTGCCAGCAGCTTCCAGGGGAAGGATACGCAGTATTTT.

The chain has TRBV5-1 and TRBJ2-5, with D maybe TRBD2 (5 bases). CDR1 and CDR2 from the germline V gene are SGHRS and YFSETQ. The length of the CDR3 is 14 residues. With 0 bases removed from V and 2 bases from J, the gap between germline ends came to 8 bases. CDR3 DNA sequence: TGCGCCAGCAGCTTGGGGAAGCGGCAAGAGACCCAGTACTTC. This sequence encodes CASSLGKRQETQYF. The variable domain in full, completed from reference TRBV5-1 and TRBJ2-5, reads KAGVTQTPRYLIKTRGQQVTLSCSPISGHRSVSWYQQTPGQGLQFLFEYFSETQRNKGNFPGRFSGRQFSNSRSEMNVSTLELGDSALYLCASSLGKRQETQYFGPGTRLLVL.

J is TRBJ1-3 and V is TRBV5-1, with a possible D match to TRBD1 (5 bases). The CDR3 has 17 amino acids. Between the trimmed V and J ends, which lost 3 bases and 1 base, there was a span of 17 bases. Germline CDR1 reads SGHRS; CDR2 reads YFSETQ. CDR3 sequence: CASSYRDGALSGNTIYF. In nucleotides, the CDR3 is TGCGCCAGCAGCTACCGGGACGGAGCTTTATCTGGAAACACCATATATTTT.

This clone was picked up one time. The rearrangement uses TRBV27 and TRBJ1-5; 7 nucleotides line up with TRBD1. Looked up from germline, CDR1 is MNHEY and CDR2 is SMNVEV (reference sequence). V lost 3 bases, J lost 5 bases, and 4 bases stayed unmatched. The CDR3 covers 14 residues. For the CDR3, the DNA is TGTGCCAGCAGTTTGACAGGGCCTCATCAGCCCCAGCATTTT. Amino acid sequence: CASSLTGPHQPQHF.